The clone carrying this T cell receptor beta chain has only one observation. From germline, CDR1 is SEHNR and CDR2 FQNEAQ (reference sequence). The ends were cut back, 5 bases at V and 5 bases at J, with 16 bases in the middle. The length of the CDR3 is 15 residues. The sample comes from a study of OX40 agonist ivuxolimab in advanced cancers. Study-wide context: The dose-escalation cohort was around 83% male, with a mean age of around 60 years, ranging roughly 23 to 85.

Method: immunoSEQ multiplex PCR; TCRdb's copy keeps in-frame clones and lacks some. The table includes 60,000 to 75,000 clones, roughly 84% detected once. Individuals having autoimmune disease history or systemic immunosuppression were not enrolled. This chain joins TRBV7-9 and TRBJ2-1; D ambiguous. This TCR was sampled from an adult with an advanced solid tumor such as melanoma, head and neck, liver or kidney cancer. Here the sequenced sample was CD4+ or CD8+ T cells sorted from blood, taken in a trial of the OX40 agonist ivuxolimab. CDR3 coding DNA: TGTGCCAGCAGCCGAACTTCGGCGGCTAACAATGAGCAGTTCTTC. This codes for CASSRTSAANNEQFF.